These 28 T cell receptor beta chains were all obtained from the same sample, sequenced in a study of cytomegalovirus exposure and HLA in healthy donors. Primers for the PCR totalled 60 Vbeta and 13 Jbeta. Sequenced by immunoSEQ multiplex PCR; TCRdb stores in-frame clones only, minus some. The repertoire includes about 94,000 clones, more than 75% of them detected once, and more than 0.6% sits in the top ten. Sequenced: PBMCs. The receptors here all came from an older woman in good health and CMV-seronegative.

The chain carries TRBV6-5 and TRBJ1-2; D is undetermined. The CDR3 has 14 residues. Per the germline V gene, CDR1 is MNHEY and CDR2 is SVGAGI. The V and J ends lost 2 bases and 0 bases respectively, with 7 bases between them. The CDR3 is CASSYQAPNYGYTF. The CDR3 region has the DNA TGTGCCAGCAGTTACCAGGCCCCTAACTATGGCTACACCTTC.

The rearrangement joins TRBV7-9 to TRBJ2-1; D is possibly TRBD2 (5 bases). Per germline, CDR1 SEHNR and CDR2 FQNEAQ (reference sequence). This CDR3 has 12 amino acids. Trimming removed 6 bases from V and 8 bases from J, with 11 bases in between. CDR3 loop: CASSTRVDEQFF. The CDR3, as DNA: TGTGCCAGCAGTACTAGGGTTGATGAGCAGTTCTTC.

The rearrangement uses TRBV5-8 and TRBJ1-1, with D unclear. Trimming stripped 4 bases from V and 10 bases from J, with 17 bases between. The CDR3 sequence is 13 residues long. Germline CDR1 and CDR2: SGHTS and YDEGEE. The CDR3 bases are TGTGCCAGCAGCCCTGGTGGGCCCCTTGGAGCTTTCTTT. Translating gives CASSPGGPLGAFF.

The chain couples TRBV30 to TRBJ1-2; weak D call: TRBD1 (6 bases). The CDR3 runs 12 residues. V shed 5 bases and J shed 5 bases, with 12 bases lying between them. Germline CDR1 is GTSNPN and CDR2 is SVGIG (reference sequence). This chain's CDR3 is CAWGQTAYGYTF. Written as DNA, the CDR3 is TGTGCCTGGGGACAGACCGCTTATGGCTACACCTTC.

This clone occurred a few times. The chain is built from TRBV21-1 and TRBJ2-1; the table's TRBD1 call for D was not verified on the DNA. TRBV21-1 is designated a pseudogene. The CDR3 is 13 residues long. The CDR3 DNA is TGTGCCAGGGGAACCAGGGGGTGGCATGAGCAGTTCTTC. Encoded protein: CARGTRGWHEQFF.

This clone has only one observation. The CDR3 loop reads CASSESWSGGTYEQYF. As DNA, the CDR3 is TGTGCCAGCAGCGAGTCCTGGTCGGGGGGGACCTACGAGCAGTACTTC. This chain connects TRBV9 to TRBJ2-7; 8 bases line up with TRBD2. This CDR3 has 16 amino acids. V lost 3 bases and J lost 2; bases outside the gene matches: 10. CDR1 SGDLS and CDR2 YYNGEE come from the germline V gene.

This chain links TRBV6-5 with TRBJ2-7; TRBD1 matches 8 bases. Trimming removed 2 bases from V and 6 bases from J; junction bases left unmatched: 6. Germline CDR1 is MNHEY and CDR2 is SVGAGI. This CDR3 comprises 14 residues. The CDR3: CASSYGQGATEQYF. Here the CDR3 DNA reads TGTGCCAGCAGTTACGGGCAGGGGGCGACCGAGCAGTACTTC.

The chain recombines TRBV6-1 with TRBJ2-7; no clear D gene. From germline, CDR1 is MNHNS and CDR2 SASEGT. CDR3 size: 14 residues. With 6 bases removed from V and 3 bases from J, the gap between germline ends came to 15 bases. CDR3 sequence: CASRRPGQNYEQYF. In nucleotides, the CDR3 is TGTGCCAGCAGGCGGCCTGGCCAGAACTACGAGCAGTACTTC.

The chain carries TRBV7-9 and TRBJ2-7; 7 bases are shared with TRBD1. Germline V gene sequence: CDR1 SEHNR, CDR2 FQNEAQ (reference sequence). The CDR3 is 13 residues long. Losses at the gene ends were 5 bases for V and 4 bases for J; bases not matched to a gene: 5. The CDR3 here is CASSPQGRYEQYF. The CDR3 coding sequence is TGTGCCAGCAGCCCACAGGGGCGGTACGAGCAGTACTTC.

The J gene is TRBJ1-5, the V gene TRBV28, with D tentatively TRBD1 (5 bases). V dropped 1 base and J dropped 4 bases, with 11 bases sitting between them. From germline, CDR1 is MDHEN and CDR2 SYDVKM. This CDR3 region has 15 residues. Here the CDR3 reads CASSLSGGGNQPQHF. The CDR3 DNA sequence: TGTGCCAGCAGTTTATCCGGGGGTGGAAATCAGCCCCAGCATTTT.

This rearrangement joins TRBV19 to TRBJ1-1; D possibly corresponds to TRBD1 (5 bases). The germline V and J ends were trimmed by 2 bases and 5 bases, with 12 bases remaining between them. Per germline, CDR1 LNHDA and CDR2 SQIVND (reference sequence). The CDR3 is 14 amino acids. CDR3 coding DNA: TGTGCCAGTAGTATAACACCAGGGTATACTGAAGCTTTCTTT. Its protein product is CASSITPGYTEAFF.

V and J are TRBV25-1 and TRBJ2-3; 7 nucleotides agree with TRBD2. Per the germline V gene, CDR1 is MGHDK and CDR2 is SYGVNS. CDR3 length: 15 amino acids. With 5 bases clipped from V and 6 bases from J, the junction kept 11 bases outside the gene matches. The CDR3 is CASSPSGSAGDTQYF. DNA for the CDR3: TGTGCCAGCAGTCCTAGCGGCTCCGCTGGGGATACGCAGTATTTT.

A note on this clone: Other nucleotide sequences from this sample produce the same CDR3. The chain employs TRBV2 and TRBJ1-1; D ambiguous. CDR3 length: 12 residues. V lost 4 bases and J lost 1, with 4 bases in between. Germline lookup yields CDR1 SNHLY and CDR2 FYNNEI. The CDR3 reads CASSGGNTEAFF. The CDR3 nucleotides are TGTGCCAGCAGTGGAGGGAACACTGAAGCTTTCTTT.

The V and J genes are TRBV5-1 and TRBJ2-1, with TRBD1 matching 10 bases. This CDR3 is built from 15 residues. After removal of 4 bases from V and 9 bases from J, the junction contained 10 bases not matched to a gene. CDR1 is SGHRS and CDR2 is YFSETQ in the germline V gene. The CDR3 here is CASSPGTGVNGEQFF. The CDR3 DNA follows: TGCGCCAGCAGCCCGGGGACAGGGGTTAACGGTGAGCAGTTCTTC.

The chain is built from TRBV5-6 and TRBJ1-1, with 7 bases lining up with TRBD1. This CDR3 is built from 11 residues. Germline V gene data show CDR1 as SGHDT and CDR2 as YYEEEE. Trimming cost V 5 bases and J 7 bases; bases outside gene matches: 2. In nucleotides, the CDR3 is TGTGCCAGCAGTGGGACAGTTGAAGCTTTCTTT. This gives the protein CASSGTVEAFF.

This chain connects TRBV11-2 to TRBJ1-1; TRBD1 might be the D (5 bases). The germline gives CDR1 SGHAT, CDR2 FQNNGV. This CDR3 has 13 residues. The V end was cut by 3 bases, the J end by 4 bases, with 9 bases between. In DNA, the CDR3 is TGTGCCAGCAGCTTTAGCAGGGCCACTGAAGCTTTCTTT. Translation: CASSFSRATEAFF. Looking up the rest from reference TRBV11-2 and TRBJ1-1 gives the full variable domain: EAGVAQSPRYKIIEKRQSVAFWCNPISGHATLYWYQQILGQGPKLLIQFQNNGVVDDSQLPKDRFSAERLKGVDSTLKIQPAKLEDSAVYLCASSFSRATEAFFGQGTRLTVV.

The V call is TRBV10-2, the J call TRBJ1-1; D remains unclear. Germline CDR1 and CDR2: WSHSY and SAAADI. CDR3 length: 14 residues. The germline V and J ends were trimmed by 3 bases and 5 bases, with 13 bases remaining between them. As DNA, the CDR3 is TGCGCCAGCAGTGACTCCAGGAGGAAAACTGAAGCTTTCTTT. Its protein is CASSDSRRKTEAFF.

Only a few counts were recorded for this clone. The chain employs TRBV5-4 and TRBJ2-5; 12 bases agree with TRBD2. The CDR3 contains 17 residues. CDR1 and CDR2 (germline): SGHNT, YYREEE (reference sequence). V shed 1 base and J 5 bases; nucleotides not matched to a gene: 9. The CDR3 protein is CASSLSLAGGPRETQYF. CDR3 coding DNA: TGTGCCAGCAGCTTGTCCCTAGCGGGGGGGCCACGGGAGACCCAGTACTTC.

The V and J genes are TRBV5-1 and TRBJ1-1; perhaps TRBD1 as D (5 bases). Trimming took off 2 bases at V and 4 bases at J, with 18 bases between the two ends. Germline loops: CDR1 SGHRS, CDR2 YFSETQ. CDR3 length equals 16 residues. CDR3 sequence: CASSLYGGMGTTEAFF. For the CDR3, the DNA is TGCGCCAGCAGCTTATACGGGGGAATGGGTACCACTGAAGCTTTCTTT.

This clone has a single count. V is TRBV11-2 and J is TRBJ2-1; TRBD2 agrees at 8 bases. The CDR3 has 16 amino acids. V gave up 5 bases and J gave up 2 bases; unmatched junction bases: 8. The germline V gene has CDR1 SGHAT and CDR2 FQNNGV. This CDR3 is CASSPLGSGTYNEQFF. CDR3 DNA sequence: TGTGCCAGCAGCCCACTAGGTAGCGGGACCTACAATGAGCAGTTCTTC.

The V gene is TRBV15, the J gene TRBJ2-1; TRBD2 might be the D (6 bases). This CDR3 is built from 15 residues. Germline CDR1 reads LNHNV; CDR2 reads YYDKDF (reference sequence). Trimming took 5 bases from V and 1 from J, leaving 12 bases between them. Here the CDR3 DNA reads TGTGCCACCAGCCGTTTGGGGGGATCCTACAATGAGCAGTTCTTC. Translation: CATSRLGGSYNEQFF.

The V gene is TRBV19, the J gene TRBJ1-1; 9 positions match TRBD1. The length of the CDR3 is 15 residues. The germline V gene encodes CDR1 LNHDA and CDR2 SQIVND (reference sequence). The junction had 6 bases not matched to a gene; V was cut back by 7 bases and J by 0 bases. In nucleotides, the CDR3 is TGTGCCAGTATGGGGACAGGGAGAATGAACACTGAAGCTTTCTTT. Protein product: CASMGTGRMNTEAFF. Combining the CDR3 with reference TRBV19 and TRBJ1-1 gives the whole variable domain DGGITQSPKYLFRKEGQNVTLSCEQNLNHDAMYWYRQDPGQGLRLIYYSQIVNDFQKGDIAEGYSVSREKKESFPLTVTSAQKNPTAFYLCASMGTGRMNTEAFFGQGTRLTVV.

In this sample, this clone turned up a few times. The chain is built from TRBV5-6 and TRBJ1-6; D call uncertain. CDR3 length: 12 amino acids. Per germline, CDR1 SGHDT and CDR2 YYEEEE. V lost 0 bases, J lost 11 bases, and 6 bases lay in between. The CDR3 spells CASSLGSAPLHF. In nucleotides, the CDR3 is TGTGCCAGCAGCTTGGGGTCGGCACCCCTCCACTTT.

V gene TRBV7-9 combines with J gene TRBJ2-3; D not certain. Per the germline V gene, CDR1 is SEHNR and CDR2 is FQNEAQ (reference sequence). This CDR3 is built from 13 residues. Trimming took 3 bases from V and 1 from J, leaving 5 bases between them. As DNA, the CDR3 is TGTGCCAGCAGCTTGATAGGCACAGATACGCAGTATTTT. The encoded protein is CASSLIGTDTQYF. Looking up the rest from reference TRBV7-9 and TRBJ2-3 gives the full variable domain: DTGVSQNPRHKITKRGQNVTFRCDPISEHNRLYWYRQTLGQGPEFLTYFQNEAQLEKSRLLSDRFSAERPKGSFSTLEIQRTEQGDSAMYLCASSLIGTDTQYFGPGTRLTVL.

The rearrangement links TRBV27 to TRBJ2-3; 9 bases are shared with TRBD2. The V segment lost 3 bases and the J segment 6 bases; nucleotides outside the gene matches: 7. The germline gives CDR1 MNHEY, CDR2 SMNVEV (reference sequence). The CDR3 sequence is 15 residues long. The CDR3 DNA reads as TGTGCCAGCAGTTTTTATGCGGGAGGGTCGGATACGCAGTATTTT. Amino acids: CASSFYAGGSDTQYF.

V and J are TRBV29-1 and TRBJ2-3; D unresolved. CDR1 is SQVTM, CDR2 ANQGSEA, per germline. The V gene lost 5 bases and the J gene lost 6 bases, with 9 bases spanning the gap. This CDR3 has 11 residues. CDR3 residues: CSVSGADTQYF. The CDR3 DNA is TGCAGCGTTTCCGGTGCCGATACGCAGTATTTT.

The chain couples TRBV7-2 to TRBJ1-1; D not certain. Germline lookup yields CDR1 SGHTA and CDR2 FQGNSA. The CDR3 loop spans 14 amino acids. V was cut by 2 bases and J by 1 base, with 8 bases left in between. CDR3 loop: CASSLSAGNTEAFF. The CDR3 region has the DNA TGTGCCAGCAGCTTATCTGCAGGGAACACTGAAGCTTTCTTT.

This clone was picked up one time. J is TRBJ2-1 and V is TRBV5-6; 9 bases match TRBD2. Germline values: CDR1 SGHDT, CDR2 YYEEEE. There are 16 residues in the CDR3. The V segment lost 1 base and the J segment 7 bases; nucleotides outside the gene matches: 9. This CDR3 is CASSLYRGGARNEQFF. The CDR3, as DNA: TGTGCCAGCAGCTTGTATCGCGGGGGGGCTCGGAATGAGCAGTTCTTC.